What follows describes a single TCR beta chain. Its antigen remains unknown. The CDR3 spans 14 residues. Germline assignment: CDR1 SEHNR and CDR2 FQNEAQ (reference sequence). V was clipped by 1 base and J by 8 bases; unmatched bases: 1. Libraries were prepared by immunoSEQ multiplex PCR; TCRdb keeps only in-frame clonotypes and omits some of them. The profile shows about 160,000 clones, around 92% of them singletons. These donors were members of the roughly 110-subject validation cohort, a group separate from the roughly 670-subject first cohort. This sample is part of a study of cytomegalovirus exposure and HLA in healthy donors. Study overall: In a later analysis, it was reported that the 120 or so validation repertoires had been produced on the same platform as the roughly 700 repertoires belonging to the first cohort.

The study's findings and limits: Cytomegalovirus status, reportedly, was diagnosed with high specificity and sensitivity by the classifier. Researchers counted 164 TCR beta chains as cytomegalovirus-associated.

Sequencing was done on a sample of PBMCs. The V and J genes are TRBV7-9 and TRBJ2-2, with 10 bases that match TRBD2. The source is a young woman in good health and CMV-seropositive. CDR3 sequence reads: CASSLELAGGELFF. DNA of the CDR3: TGTGCCAGCAGCTTAGAACTAGCGGGAGGGGAGCTGTTTTTT.